These T cell receptor beta chains were read from a single sample in a study of cytomegalovirus exposure and HLA in healthy donors. Using immunoSEQ multiplex PCR, the repertoire was profiled, and TCRdb retains in-frame clones only, with some absent. This table holds about 170,000 clones, approximately 79% found once. Sequenced material: PBMCs. These receptors all come from a male donor in good health and CMV-seronegative. Both conserved end residues are part of each CDR3. D genes are given only for firm matches. Size tells how often a clone was seen (once, few, many) or the class of an expanded clone, and some rows leave it out.

v_call,d_call,clone_size,cdr3_length,j_call,cdr3_aa,cdr3_nt
TRBV7-9,NA,NA,10,TRBJ2-7,CASSSGEQYF,TGTGCCAGCAGCTCGGGGGAGCAGTACTTC
TRBV7-9,TRBD1,NA,18,TRBJ2-7,CASSPGTGGAGSSYEQYF,TGTGCCAGCAGCCCCGGGACAGGGGGCGCGGGGAGCTCCTACGAGCAGTACTTC
TRBV4-1,NA,NA,13,TRBJ1-2,CASSQVGGNGYTF,TGCGCCAGCAGCCAAGTGGGGGGGAATGGCTACACCTTC
TRBV19,NA,NA,13,TRBJ1-1,CASSPRGGTEAFF,TGTGCCAGTAGCCCAAGAGGGGGCACTGAAGCTTTCTTT
TRBV6-6,NA,few,13,TRBJ2-7,CASSHRQVYEQYF,TGTGCCAGCAGTCACCGACAGGTCTACGAGCAGTACTTC
TRBV5-6,NA,NA,13,TRBJ2-3,CASSPGRTDTQYF,TGTGCCAGCAGCCCAGGGCGCACAGATACGCAGTATTTT
TRBV19,NA,NA,14,TRBJ1-3,CASSPRSSGNTIYF,TGTGCCAGTAGTCCCCGGAGCTCTGGAAACACCATATATTTT
TRBV11-2,TRBD2,NA,15,TRBJ2-3,CASSSGTSGGNTQYF,TGTGCCAGCAGCTCGGGAACTAGCGGGGGAAATACGCAGTATTTT
TRBV6-6,TRBD1,NA,14,TRBJ1-5,CASSGTGGGQPQHF,TGTGCCAGCAGCGGGACAGGGGGGGGTCAGCCCCAGCATTTT
TRBV19,TRBD1,few,14,TRBJ1-1,CASGRDRVNTEAFF,TGTGCCTCTGGTAGGGACAGGGTCAACACTGAAGCTTTCTTT
TRBV10-3,TRBD1,NA,15,TRBJ1-2,CASQHPLGTGVGYTF,TGTGCCTCCCAGCACCCCCTTGGGACAGGGGTCGGCTACACCTTC
TRBV6-1,TRBD1,NA,15,TRBJ1-2,CASSFRQGRGYGYTF,TGTGCCAGCAGTTTCCGACAGGGTCGTGGCTATGGCTACACCTTC
TRBV5-4,TRBD2,NA,15,TRBJ2-5,CASTSGTSGKETQYF,TGTGCCAGCACGTCCGGGACTAGCGGGAAAGAGACCCAGTACTTC
TRBV21-1,NA,NA,15,TRBJ2-2,CASAGTSGVSGELFF,TGTGCCAGCGCTGGGACTAGCGGGGTTTCCGGGGAGCTGTTTTTT
TRBV6-1,NA,NA,15,TRBJ2-2,CASSDWRGNTGELFF,TGTGCCAGCAGTGACTGGCGGGGGAACACCGGGGAGCTGTTTTTT
TRBV19,NA,NA,13,TRBJ1-1,CASSIVEGAEAFF,TGTGCCAGTAGTATTGTAGAGGGGGCTGAAGCTTTCTTT
TRBV27,TRBD1,NA,14,TRBJ2-1,CASSTGGTYNEQFF,TGTGCCAGCAGCACAGGGGGCACCTACAATGAGCAGTTCTTC
TRBV7-2,TRBD1,once,17,TRBJ2-7,CASSLYGLGTGASEQYF,TGTGCCAGCAGCTTATATGGGTTAGGGACAGGGGCCAGCGAGCAGTACTTC
TRBV5-8,NA,NA,15,TRBJ1-5,CASSLAVNSNQPQHF,TGTGCCAGCAGCTTGGCAGTTAATAGCAATCAGCCCCAGCATTTT
TRBV25-1,NA,once,13,TRBJ1-5,CASSETGAQPQHF,TGTGCCAGCAGTGAGACAGGTGCGCAGCCCCAGCATTTT
TRBV11-2,TRBD2,NA,15,TRBJ2-1,CASSPGTSGTNEQFF,TGTGCCAGCAGCCCCGGGACTAGCGGGACGAATGAGCAGTTCTTC
TRBV10-2,NA,NA,14,TRBJ2-7,CASSVQGPSYEQYF,TGCGCCAGCAGTGTACAGGGTCCCTCCTACGAGCAGTACTTC
TRBV7-9,NA,NA,16,TRBJ1-4,CASSLDLTGGAEKLFF,TGTGCCAGCAGCTTAGATCTGACCGGGGGAGCTGAAAAACTGTTTTTT
TRBV5-6,NA,once,14,TRBJ2-7,CASTRRGAPYEQYF,TGTGCCAGCACCCGACGGGGGGCCCCCTACGAGCAGTACTTC
TRBV10-1,TRBD1,NA,16,TRBJ2-2,CASSRGQGAGTGELFF,TGCGCCAGCAGCCGCGGACAGGGGGCTGGGACCGGGGAGCTGTTTTTT
TRBV5-4,NA,NA,13,TRBJ1-5,CASSPGREQPQHF,TGTGCCAGCAGTCCTGGCCGGGAGCAGCCCCAGCATTTT
TRBV5-1,NA,NA,13,TRBJ1-1,CASSFDPREEAFF,TGCGCCAGCAGCTTCGATCCCCGGGAGGAAGCTTTCTTT
TRBV5-1,NA,NA,15,TRBJ1-5,CASSQDSRSNQPQHF,TGCGCCAGCAGCCAGGACAGCCGTAGCAATCAGCCCCAGCATTTT
TRBV6-4,NA,NA,14,TRBJ1-1,CASSEYGGNTEAFF,TGTGCCAGCAGTGAATATGGAGGGAACACTGAAGCTTTCTTT
TRBV11-2,TRBD1,NA,14,TRBJ1-6,CASSLDREGSPLHF,TGTGCCAGCAGCTTGGACAGGGAAGGCTCACCCCTCCACTTT
TRBV9,TRBD1,once,15,TRBJ1-5,CASSPEGQPYQPQHF,TGTGCCAGCAGCCCAGAGGGACAGCCCTATCAGCCCCAGCATTTT
TRBV4-1,NA,NA,14,TRBJ2-7,CASSRYGQGSMQYF,TGCGCCAGCAGTCGATACGGGCAGGGCTCAATGCAGTACTTC
TRBV29-1,NA,NA,11,TRBJ2-2,CSVADTGELFF,TGCAGCGTTGCGGACACCGGGGAGCTGTTTTTT
TRBV5-1,TRBD1,NA,16,TRBJ2-3,CASSLLRDREADTQYF,TGCGCCAGCAGCTTGCTACGGGACAGGGAGGCAGATACGCAGTATTTT
TRBV19,TRBD1,NA,16,TRBJ1-5,CASSPEGQGAGQPQHF,TGTGCCAGTAGTCCGGAGGGACAGGGGGCGGGTCAGCCCCAGCATTTT
TRBV13,TRBD1,NA,14,TRBJ1-1,CASSLEQGIGEAFF,TGTGCCAGCAGCTTAGAACAGGGGATCGGAGAAGCTTTCTTT
TRBV19,NA,NA,14,TRBJ1-3,CASSMRTGGNTIYF,TGTGCCAGTAGTATGCGGACGGGAGGAAACACCATATATTTT
TRBV6-4,NA,NA,13,TRBJ1-1,CASSASGGTEAFF,TGTGCCAGCAGTGCTTCGGGTGGCACTGAAGCTTTCTTT
TRBV7-9,NA,NA,16,TRBJ2-2,CASSSRAVTPAGELFF,TGTGCCAGCAGTTCGAGGGCCGTAACACCAGCCGGGGAGCTGTTTTTT
TRBV27,TRBD1,NA,21,TRBJ2-4,CASSPYTPGQSRWGTKNIQYF,TGTGCCAGCAGTCCATATACACCGGGACAGAGCAGATGGGGGACCAAAAACATTCAGTACTTC
TRBV27,NA,NA,18,TRBJ2-6,CASSSPFRVSSGANVLTF,TGTGCCAGCAGTTCACCCTTCAGGGTGTCTTCAGGGGCCAACGTCCTGACTTTC
TRBV2,NA,NA,15,TRBJ1-1,CASTGQSQLNTEAFF,TGTGCCAGCACTGGGCAGAGCCAACTGAACACTGAAGCTTTCTTT
TRBV7-2,TRBD1,NA,15,TRBJ1-5,CASSLATGVSQPQHF,TGTGCCAGCAGCTTAGCAACAGGGGTTTCTCAGCCCCAGCATTTT